What follows are 23 T cell receptor beta chains derived from one specimen sequenced in a study of T cell changes during pregnancy in multiple sclerosis. Produced via immunoSEQ multiplex PCR; TCRdb's table is partial and in-frame only. This sample yields 81,000 or so clones, of which about 91% are seen a single time; 3.5% to 4% belongs to the top ten. The sample in question was PBMCs, obtained in the first trimester of pregnancy. The receptors here all came from a female donor in good health, serving as a control in a pregnancy study. Some clones in this sample may be carry-over from other donors' samples.

The chain employs TRBV9 and TRBJ2-7; D perhaps matches TRBD2 (6 bases). Germline assignment: CDR1 SGDLS and CDR2 YYNGEE. The CDR3 has 14 amino acids. The V end was cut by 4 bases, the J end by 1 base, with 12 bases between. In DNA form, the CDR3 reads TGTGCCAGCAGCCGAAGGGAGGAATCCTACGAGCAGTACTTC. As protein: CASSRREESYEQYF. The full variable domain, with the rest looked up from reference TRBV9 and TRBJ2-7, is DSGVTQTPKHLITATGQRVTLRCSPRSGDLSVYWYQQSLDQGLQFLIQYYNGEERAKGNILERFSAQQFPDLHSELNLSSLELGDSALYFCASSRREESYEQYFGPGTRLTVT.

The DNA for the CDR3 is TGTGCCTGGAGTACCCCCGGGGGGGCTGGCGAAAAACTGTTTTTT. Translation gives CAWSTPGGAGEKLFF. The chain employs TRBV30 and TRBJ1-4; tentatively, D is TRBD1 (6 bases). V was trimmed by 2 bases and J by 8 bases, leaving 18 bases between them. The CDR3 spans 15 residues. In germline, CDR1 is GTSNPN, CDR2 SVGIG (reference sequence).

The table lists this clone with a few counts. The J gene is TRBJ2-6, the V gene TRBV15; D unresolved. Germline V gives CDR1 LNHNV, CDR2 YYDKDF (reference sequence). The CDR3 totals 16 residues. V was pared by 2 bases and J by 1 base, with 9 bases between. CDR3 nucleotides: TGTGCCACCAGCAGAACGCCGGTGTCTGGGGCCAACGTCCTGACTTTC. It yields the protein CATSRTPVSGANVLTF.

The rearrangement joins TRBV27 to TRBJ2-7, with unresolved D. CDR1 is MNHEY, CDR2 SMNVEV, per germline (reference sequence). V lost 0 bases and J lost 2, with 14 bases in between. This CDR3 contains 16 residues. CDR3 amino acids: CASSLSRTVFPYEQYF. The CDR3 bases are TGTGCCAGCAGTTTATCGCGAACAGTTTTCCCCTACGAGCAGTACTTC.

The V gene is TRBV2, the J gene TRBJ2-5; the D gene is possibly TRBD1 (5 bases). The V gene's germline CDR1 is SNHLY and CDR2 FYNNEI. The V end was cut by 5 bases, the J end by 0 bases, with 7 bases between. CDR3 length: 13 amino acids. The CDR3 sequence is CASSKGYQETQYF. The CDR3, as DNA: TGTGCCAGCAGTAAGGGGTACCAAGAGACCCAGTACTTC.

The J gene is TRBJ1-4, the V gene TRBV5-1; 10 bases are shared with TRBD1. The germline CDR1 and CDR2 sequences are SGHRS and YFSETQ. Trimming cost V 4 bases and J 3 bases; bases outside gene matches: 3. The CDR3 spans 15 residues. In DNA form, the CDR3 reads TGCGCCAGCAGCGGCGGACAGGGGGCTAATGAAAAACTGTTTTTT. It translates to CASSGGQGANEKLFF. The whole variable domain, remainder taken from reference TRBV5-1 and TRBJ1-4, is KAGVTQTPRYLIKTRGQQVTLSCSPISGHRSVSWYQQTPGQGLQFLFEYFSETQRNKGNFPGRFSGRQFSNSRSEMNVSTLELGDSALYLCASSGGQGANEKLFFGSGTQLSVL.

V is TRBV18 and J is TRBJ1-2; 9 nucleotides line up with TRBD1. The CDR3 has 15 residues. V lost 3 bases and J lost 5; bases outside the gene matches: 7. The germline gives CDR1 KGHSH, CDR2 LQKENI. This CDR3 is CASSPRDRDEYGYTF. The CDR3 DNA reads TGTGCCAGCTCACCCCGGGACAGGGACGAGTATGGCTACACCTTC.

The chain joins TRBV6-1 to TRBJ1-2; perhaps TRBD1 as D (5 bases). The V end was cut by 3 bases, the J end by 2 bases, with 7 bases between. The CDR3 has 13 residues. Per germline, CDR1 MNHNS and CDR2 SASEGT. CDR3 in DNA: TGTGCCAGCAGTGAGGGGCAGAACTATGGCTACACCTTC. It translates to CASSEGQNYGYTF.

V is TRBV28 and J is TRBJ1-6; 7 nucleotides line up with TRBD1. V shed 5 bases, J shed 3 bases, and the junction held 4 bases outside the gene matches. Germline-derived CDR1 and CDR2 are MDHEN and SYDVKM. CDR3 length equals 15 residues. The CDR3 region is CASSLGQLYNSPLHF. CDR3 DNA sequence: TGTGCCAGCAGTCTGGGACAGCTCTATAATTCACCCCTCCACTTT.

The gene calls are TRBV7-9 and TRBJ1-1; D is ambiguous. Trimming left V 6 bases short and J 0 bases short, with 20 bases between. The CDR3 extends over 17 amino acids. CDR1 and CDR2 (germline): SEHNR, FQNEAQ (reference sequence). CDR3 DNA: TGTGCCAGCAGGCGCCAAGGGTCGAGGGCCATGAACACTGAAGCTTTCTTT. Protein product: CASRRQGSRAMNTEAFF.

The chain is built from TRBV13 and TRBJ2-7, with 8 bases that match TRBD2. CDR1 and CDR2 (germline): PRHDT, FYEKMQ (reference sequence). The V segment lost 1 base and the J segment 0 bases; nucleotides outside the gene matches: 8. There are 17 residues in the CDR3. The CDR3 loop is CASSLAAGGGASYEQYF. The CDR3 coding sequence is TGTGCCAGCAGCTTAGCGGCGGGGGGCGGGGCCTCCTACGAGCAGTACTTC.

This chain links TRBV19 with TRBJ2-7, with 7 bases aligning to TRBD2. Unmatched junction bases numbered 3, after V lost 5 bases and J lost 2 bases. The CDR3 contains 13 residues. CDR1 is LNHDA and CDR2 is SQIVND in the germline V gene (reference sequence). CDR3 residues: CASSPGTTYEQYF. The CDR3 DNA reads as TGTGCCAGTAGTCCTGGGACTACCTACGAGCAGTACTTC.

CDR3 DNA sequence: TGTGCCAGCAGTCTGACAGTCCCCGACGCCCACGAGCAGTACTTC. Translated, it gives CASSLTVPDAHEQYF. The chain joins TRBV28 to TRBJ2-7, with D perhaps matching TRBD1 (5 bases). The CDR3 consists of 15 residues. The germline V gene encodes CDR1 MDHEN and CDR2 SYDVKM. V gave up 5 bases and J gave up 5 bases, with 19 bases separating them. Together with reference TRBV28 and TRBJ2-7, the CDR3 gives the full variable domain: DVKVTQSSRYLVKRTGEKVFLECVQDMDHENMFWYRQDPGLGLRLIYFSYDVKMKEKGDIPEGYSVSREKKERFSLILESASTNQTSMYLCASSLTVPDAHEQYFGPGTRLTVT.

In DNA, the CDR3 is TGTGCCAGCAACGTTACAGGTGGTGCCACCATATATTTT. It yields the protein CASNVTGGATIYF. The chain recombines TRBV6-6 with TRBJ1-3; perhaps TRBD1 as D (5 bases). V lost 7 bases and J lost 9, with 16 bases in between. Per germline, CDR1 MNHNY and CDR2 SVGAGI (reference sequence). CDR3 size: 13 residues.

This chain joins TRBV5-5 and TRBJ1-1, with 8 bases fitting TRBD1. The CDR3 loop spans 14 amino acids. With V trimmed by 3 bases and J by 1 base, 2 bases remained unmatched. Per the germline V gene, CDR1 is SGHKS and CDR2 is YYEKEE (reference sequence). The CDR3 nucleotides are TGTGCCAGCAGCTGGGGGACAGGGAACACTGAAGCTTTCTTT. This gives the protein CASSWGTGNTEAFF.

The gene calls are TRBV5-1 and TRBJ2-3; 8 positions agree with TRBD2. With 5 bases clipped from V and 0 bases from J, the junction kept 11 bases outside the gene matches. CDR1 is SGHRS, CDR2 YFSETQ, per germline. CDR3 length: 17 amino acids. The chain's CDR3 is CASRMSGSMLSTDTQYF. CDR3 in DNA: TGCGCCAGCAGAATGAGCGGGAGCATGTTGAGCACAGATACGCAGTATTTT. Using reference TRBV5-1 and TRBJ2-3 for the parts outside the CDR3, the full variable domain is KAGVTQTPRYLIKTRGQQVTLSCSPISGHRSVSWYQQTPGQGLQFLFEYFSETQRNKGNFPGRFSGRQFSNSRSEMNVSTLELGDSALYLCASRMSGSMLSTDTQYFGPGTRLTVL.

The V and J genes are TRBV15 and TRBJ1-4, with TRBD1 matching over 10 bases. Germline values: CDR1 LNHNV, CDR2 YYDKDF (reference sequence). This CDR3 region has 16 residues. With 0 bases clipped from V and 7 bases from J, the junction kept 5 bases outside the gene matches. Here the CDR3 reads CATSRDRGQGIEKLFF. CDR3 DNA sequence: TGTGCCACCAGCAGAGATAGGGGACAGGGGATTGAAAAACTGTTTTTT. The entire variable domain, with the rest obtained from reference TRBV15 and TRBJ1-4, is as follows: DAMVIQNPRYQVTQFGKPVTLSCSQTLNHNVMYWYQQKSSQAPKLLFHYYDKDFNNEADTPDNFQSRRPNTSFCFLDIRSPGLGDTAMYLCATSRDRGQGIEKLFFGSGTQLSVL.

The V call is TRBV7-2, the J call TRBJ1-4; TRBD1 might be the D (6 bases). Between the trimmed V and J ends, which lost 0 bases and 0 bases, there was a span of 8 bases. The germline CDR1 and CDR2 sequences are SGHTA and FQGNSA. This CDR3 is 16 amino acids long. Here the CDR3 reads CASSLAKGATNEKLFF. CDR3 DNA sequence: TGTGCCAGCAGCTTAGCGAAGGGGGCAACTAATGAAAAACTGTTTTTT. The variable domain in full, completed from reference TRBV7-2 and TRBJ1-4, reads GAGVSQSPSNKVTEKGKDVELRCDPISGHTALYWYRQSLGQGLEFLIYFQGNSAPDKSGLPSDRFSAERTGGSVSTLTIQRTQQEDSAVYLCASSLAKGATNEKLFFGSGTQLSVL.

This rearrangement joins TRBV27 to TRBJ2-3; no clear D gene. V shed 0 bases and J shed 5 bases, with 15 bases lying between them. The CDR3 has 16 amino acids. CDR1 MNHEY and CDR2 SMNVEV come from the germline V gene (reference sequence). The CDR3 sequence: CASSLSKRPFGDTQYF. The CDR3 DNA reads as TGTGCCAGCAGTTTATCGAAGCGCCCATTCGGAGATACGCAGTATTTT.

The rearrangement uses TRBV27 and TRBJ1-6; TRBD1 aligns across 7 bases. J gave up 12 bases and V 4 bases, and 18 bases lay outside the gene matches. The CDR3 loop spans 17 amino acids. Germline V gene lookup returns CDR1 MNHEY and CDR2 SMNVEV (reference sequence). The CDR3 here is CASSYTGARKVGGPLHF. The CDR3 nucleotides read TGTGCCAGCAGTTATACAGGGGCCAGGAAGGTTGGGGGACCCCTCCACTTT.

This clone came up a few times. The rearrangement links TRBV9 to TRBJ2-7; D possibly corresponds to TRBD2 (6 bases). CDR1 and CDR2 (germline): SGDLS, YYNGEE. V was shortened by 4 bases and J by 4 bases, with 12 bases between the two germline ends. CDR3 length equals 13 residues. CDR3 amino acids: CASSLSGGYEQYF. The CDR3 DNA follows: TGTGCCAGCAGCCTTAGTGGGGGGTACGAGCAGTACTTC. The variable domain in full, completed from reference TRBV9 and TRBJ2-7, reads DSGVTQTPKHLITATGQRVTLRCSPRSGDLSVYWYQQSLDQGLQFLIQYYNGEERAKGNILERFSAQQFPDLHSELNLSSLELGDSALYFCASSLSGGYEQYFGPGTRLTVT.

The chain is built from TRBV30 and TRBJ2-7; possibly TRBD2 for D (5 bases). CDR3 length equals 16 residues. V was cut by 4 bases and J by 6 bases, with 25 bases left in between. Germline CDR1 reads GTSNPN; CDR2 reads SVGIG (reference sequence). CDR3 sequence (DNA): TGTGCCTGGATTCCGGATTCTAGCCTTTACGGTGTCGAGCAGTACTTC. It yields the protein CAWIPDSSLYGVEQYF.

This chain joins TRBV27 and TRBJ1-1; D is unclear. CDR1 is MNHEY and CDR2 is SMNVEV in the germline V gene (reference sequence). There are 17 residues in the CDR3. The germline V and J ends were trimmed by 3 bases and 1 base, with 18 bases remaining between them. The CDR3 DNA reads as TGTGCCAGCAGTTTGATGGGCTGGTACGGTGGGAACACTGAAGCTTTCTTT. It encodes CASSLMGWYGGNTEAFF.